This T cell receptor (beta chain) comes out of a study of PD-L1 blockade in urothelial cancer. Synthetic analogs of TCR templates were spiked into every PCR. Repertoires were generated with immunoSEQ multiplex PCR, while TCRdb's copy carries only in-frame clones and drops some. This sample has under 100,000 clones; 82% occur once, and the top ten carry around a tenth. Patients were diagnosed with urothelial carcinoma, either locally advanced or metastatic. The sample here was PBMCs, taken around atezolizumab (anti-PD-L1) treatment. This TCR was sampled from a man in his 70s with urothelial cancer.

The CDR3, as DNA: TGCGCCAGCAGCTTGCAGGGCTCTGGGGCCAACGTCCTGACTTTC. As protein: CASSLQGSGANVLTF. This chain connects TRBV5-1 to TRBJ2-6; weak D call: TRBD1 (5 bases). The CDR3 spans 15 residues. V lost 1 base and J 0 bases, leaving 5 bases between the germline ends. Germline V gives CDR1 SGHRS, CDR2 YFSETQ.